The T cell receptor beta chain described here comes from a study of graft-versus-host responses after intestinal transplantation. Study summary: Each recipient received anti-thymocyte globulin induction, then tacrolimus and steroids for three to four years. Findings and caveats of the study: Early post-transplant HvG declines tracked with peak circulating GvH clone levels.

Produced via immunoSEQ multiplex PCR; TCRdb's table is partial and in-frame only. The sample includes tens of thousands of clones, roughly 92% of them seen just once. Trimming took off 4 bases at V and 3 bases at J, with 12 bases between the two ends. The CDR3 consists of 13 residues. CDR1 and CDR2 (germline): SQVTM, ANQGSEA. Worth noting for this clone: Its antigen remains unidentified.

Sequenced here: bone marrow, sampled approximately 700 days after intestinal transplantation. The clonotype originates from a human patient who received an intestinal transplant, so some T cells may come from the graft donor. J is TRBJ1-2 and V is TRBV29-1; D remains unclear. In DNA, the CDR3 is TGCAGCGTTGCCCCCGGCGGTGACTATGGCTACACCTTC. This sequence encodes CSVAPGGDYGYTF. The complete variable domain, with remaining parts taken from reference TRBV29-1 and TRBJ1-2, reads SAVISQKPSRDICQRGTSLTIQCQVDSQVTMMFWYRQQPGQSLTLIATANQGSEATYESGFVIDKFPISRPNLTFSTLTVSNMSPEDSSIYLCSVAPGGDYGYTFGSGTRLTVV.